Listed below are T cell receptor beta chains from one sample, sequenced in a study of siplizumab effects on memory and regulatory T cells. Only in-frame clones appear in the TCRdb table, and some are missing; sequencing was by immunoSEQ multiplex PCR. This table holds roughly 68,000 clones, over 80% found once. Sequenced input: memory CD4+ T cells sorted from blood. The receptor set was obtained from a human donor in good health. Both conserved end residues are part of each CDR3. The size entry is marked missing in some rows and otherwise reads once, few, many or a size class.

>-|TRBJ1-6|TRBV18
CASSPDRGLGSPLHF
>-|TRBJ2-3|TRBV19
CASSYDTDTQYF
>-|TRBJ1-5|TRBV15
CATSRGGGSQPQHF
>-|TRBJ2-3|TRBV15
CATSSGGVSTDTQYF
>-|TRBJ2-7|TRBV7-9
CASSTTGASYEQYF
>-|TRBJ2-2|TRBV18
CASSPPMAVNTGELFF
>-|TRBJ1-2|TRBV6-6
CASSYGTGKGYTF
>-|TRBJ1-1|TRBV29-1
CSSVRFLNTEAFF
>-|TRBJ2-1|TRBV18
CASSPPVAPREQFF
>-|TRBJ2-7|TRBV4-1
CASSQGGTSGRVGSYEQYF
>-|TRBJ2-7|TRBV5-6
CASSPPAGTYEQYF
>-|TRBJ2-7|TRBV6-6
CASSYEWGPYEQYF
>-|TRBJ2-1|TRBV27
CASSFQAGEQFF
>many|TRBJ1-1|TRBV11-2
CASSLQLYTEAFF
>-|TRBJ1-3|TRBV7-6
CASSLEPSGNTIYF
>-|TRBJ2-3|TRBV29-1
CSVDGRARNTQYF
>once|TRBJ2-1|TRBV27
CASSTGDGYNEEFF
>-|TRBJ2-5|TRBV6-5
CASSFNPPGTQETQYF
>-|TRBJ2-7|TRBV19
CASSISEGGLFEQYF